One TCR beta chain is described in this entry. Its antigen is unknown. This specimen comes from a study of graft-versus-host responses after intestinal transplantation. Study context: Uniformly, recipients were administered anti-thymocyte globulin induction with subsequent tacrolimus and steroids for around three years. General study results and limits: Allografts from individuals with graft-donor T cell macrochimerism displayed high graft-versus-host to host-versus-graft clonal ratios. Some GvH clones appeared in ileal mucosa or blood before recipient bone marrow. Declining HvG levels early post-transplant were linked to peak circulating GvH clone levels.

V lost 3 bases, J lost 5 bases, and 6 bases stayed unmatched. The germline V gene has CDR1 SGHNT and CDR2 YYREEE (reference sequence). The CDR3 runs to 15 residues. Sequencing used immunoSEQ multiplex PCR; TCRdb keeps in-frame clones, though not all of them. The sample yields 88,000 or so clones, under 90% seen once. The origin of this receptor is a human donor who received an intestinal transplant. Sequences were derived from unstimulated CD4+ T cells sorted from spleen or lymph node cells, sampled before intestinal transplant. V and J are TRBV5-4 and TRBJ2-5; 11 bases fit TRBD1. This chain's CDR3 is CASSSRTGGGETQYF. CDR3 nucleotide sequence: TGTGCCAGCAGCTCACGGACAGGGGGCGGTGAGACCCAGTACTTC.